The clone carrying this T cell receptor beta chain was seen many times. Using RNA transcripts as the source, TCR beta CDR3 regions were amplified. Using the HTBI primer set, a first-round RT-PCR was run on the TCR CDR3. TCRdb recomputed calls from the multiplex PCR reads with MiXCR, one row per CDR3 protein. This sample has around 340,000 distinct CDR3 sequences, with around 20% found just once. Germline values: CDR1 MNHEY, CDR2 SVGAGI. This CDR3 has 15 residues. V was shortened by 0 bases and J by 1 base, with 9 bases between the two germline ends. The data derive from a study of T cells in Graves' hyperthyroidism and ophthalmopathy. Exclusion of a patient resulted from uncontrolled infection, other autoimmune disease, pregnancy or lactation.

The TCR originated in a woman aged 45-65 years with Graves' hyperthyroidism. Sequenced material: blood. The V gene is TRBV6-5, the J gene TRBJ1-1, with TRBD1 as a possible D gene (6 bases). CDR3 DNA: TGTGCCAGCAGTTACTCCAGGGGTCCGAACACTGAAGCTTTCTTT. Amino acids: CASSYSRGPNTEAFF.